This T cell receptor beta chain emerged from a study of cytotoxic CD8 clonotypes in ibrutinib-treated CLL. Across the whole study: Mean productive templates were around 240,000; mean productive rearrangements were around 86,000. Study results and caveats: Baseline levels were approached again at progression, after clonality had risen at ibrutinib response. Clonality correlated strongly with circulating CD8+ T cells and exceeded age-matched healthy donors at baseline.

Genomic DNA in a quantity of about 2 micrograms was derived from cryopreserved PBMCs for TCR beta libraries. Germline CDR1 GTSNPN, CDR2 SVGIG (reference sequence). The CDR3 totals 17 residues. V lost 3 bases to trimming and J lost 8 bases, with 23 bases between them. Assay: immunoSEQ multiplex PCR; the TCRdb copy retains only in-frame clones and omits some. This sample has about 140,000 clones, with 80% found just once. Comment on this clone: The antigen is not known.

Sequencing was performed on PBMCs, taken after 36 months of ibrutinib treatment. The receptor's source is a human donor with chronic lymphocytic leukemia. V and J are TRBV30 and TRBJ1-6; D gene unclear. This CDR3 reads CAWRVPRLYRVYSPLHF. Written as DNA, the CDR3 is TGTGCCTGGAGGGTTCCTCGTCTCTATAGGGTTTATTCACCCCTCCACTTT. Combining the CDR3 with reference TRBV30 and TRBJ1-6 gives the whole variable domain SQTIHQWPATLVQPVGSPLSLECTVEGTSNPNLYWYRQAAGRGLQLLFYSVGIGQISSEVPQNLSASRPQDRQFILSSKKLLLSDSGFYLCAWRVPRLYRVYSPLHFGNGTRLTVT.